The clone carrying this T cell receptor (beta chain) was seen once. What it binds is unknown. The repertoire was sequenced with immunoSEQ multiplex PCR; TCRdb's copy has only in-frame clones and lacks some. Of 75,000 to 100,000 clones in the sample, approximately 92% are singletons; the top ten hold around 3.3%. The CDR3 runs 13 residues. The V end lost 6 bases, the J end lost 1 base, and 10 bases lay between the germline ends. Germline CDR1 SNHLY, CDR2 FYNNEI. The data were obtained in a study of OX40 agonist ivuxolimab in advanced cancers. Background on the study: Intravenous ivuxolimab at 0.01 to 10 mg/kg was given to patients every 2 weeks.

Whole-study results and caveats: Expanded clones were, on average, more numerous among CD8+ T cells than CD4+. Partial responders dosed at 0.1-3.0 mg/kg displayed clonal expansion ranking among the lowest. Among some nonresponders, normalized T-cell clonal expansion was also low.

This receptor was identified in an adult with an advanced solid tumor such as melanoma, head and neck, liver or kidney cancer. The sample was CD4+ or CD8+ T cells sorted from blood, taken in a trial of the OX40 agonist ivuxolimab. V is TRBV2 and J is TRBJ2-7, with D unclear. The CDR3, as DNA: TGTGCCAGCAGGAGGACGTCTTCCTACGAGCAGTACTTC. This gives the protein CASRRTSSYEQYF. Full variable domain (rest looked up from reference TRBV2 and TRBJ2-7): EPEVTQTPSHQVTQMGQEVILRCVPISNHLYFYWYRQILGQKVEFLVSFYNNEISEKSEIFDDQFSVERPDGSNFTLKIRSTKLEDSAMYFCASRRTSSYEQYFGPGTRLTVT.